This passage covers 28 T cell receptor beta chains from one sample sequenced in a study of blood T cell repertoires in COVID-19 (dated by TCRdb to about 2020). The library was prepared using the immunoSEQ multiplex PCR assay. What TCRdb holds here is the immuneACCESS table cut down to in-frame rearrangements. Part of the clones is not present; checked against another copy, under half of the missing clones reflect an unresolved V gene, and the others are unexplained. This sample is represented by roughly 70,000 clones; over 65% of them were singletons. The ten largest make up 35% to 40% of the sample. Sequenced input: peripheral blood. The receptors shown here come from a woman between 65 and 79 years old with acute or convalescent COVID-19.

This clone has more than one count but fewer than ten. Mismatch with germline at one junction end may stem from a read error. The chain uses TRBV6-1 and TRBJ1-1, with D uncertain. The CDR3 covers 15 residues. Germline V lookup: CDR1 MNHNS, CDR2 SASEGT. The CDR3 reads CASREGPRKNTEAFF. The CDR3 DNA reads TGTGCCAGCAGAGAAGGGCCGAGGAAAAACACTGAAGCTTTCTTT.

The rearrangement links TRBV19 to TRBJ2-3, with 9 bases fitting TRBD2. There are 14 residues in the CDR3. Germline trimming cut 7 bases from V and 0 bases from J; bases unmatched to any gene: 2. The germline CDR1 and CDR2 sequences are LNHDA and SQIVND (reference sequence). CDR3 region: CASTTSGSTDTQYF. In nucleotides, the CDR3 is TGTGCCAGTACCACTAGCGGGAGCACAGATACGCAGTATTTT.

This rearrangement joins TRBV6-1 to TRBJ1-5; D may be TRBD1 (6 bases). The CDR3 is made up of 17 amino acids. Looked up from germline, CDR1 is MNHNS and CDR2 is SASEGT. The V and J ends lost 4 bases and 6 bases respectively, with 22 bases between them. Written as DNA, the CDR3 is TGTGCCAGCAGTGCAGCTGAGGACCCTAGGGGGGGTCAGCCCCAGCATTTT. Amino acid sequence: CASSAAEDPRGGQPQHF.

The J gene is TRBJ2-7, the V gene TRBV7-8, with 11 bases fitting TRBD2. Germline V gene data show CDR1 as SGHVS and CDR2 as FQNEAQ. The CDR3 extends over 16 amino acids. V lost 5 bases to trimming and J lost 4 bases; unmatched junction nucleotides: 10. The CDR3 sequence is CASSRAATSGIYEQYF. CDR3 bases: TGTGCCAGCAGCCGAGCCGCGACTAGCGGGATTTACGAGCAGTACTTC.

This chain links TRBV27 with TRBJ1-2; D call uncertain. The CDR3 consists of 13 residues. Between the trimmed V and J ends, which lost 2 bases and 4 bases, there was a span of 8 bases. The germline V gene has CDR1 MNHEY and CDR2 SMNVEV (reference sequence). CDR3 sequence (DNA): TGTGCCAGCAGTTTACGAGAGGGCTATGGCTACACCTTC. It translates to CASSLREGYGYTF.

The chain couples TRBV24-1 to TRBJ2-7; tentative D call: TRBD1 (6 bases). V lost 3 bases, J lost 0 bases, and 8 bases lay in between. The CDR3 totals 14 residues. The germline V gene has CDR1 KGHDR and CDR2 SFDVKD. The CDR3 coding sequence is TGTGCCACCAGTGATCGGGACAACTCCTACGAGCAGTACTTC. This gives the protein CATSDRDNSYEQYF.

The CDR3 DNA is TGCAGCGTTGCGACAGGAGATGAAAAACTGTTTTTT. Protein: CSVATGDEKLFF. The chain recombines TRBV29-1 with TRBJ1-4; a weak D match, TRBD1 (6 bases). With 4 bases removed from V and 6 bases from J, the gap between germline ends came to 9 bases. The CDR3 extends over 12 amino acids. Germline-derived CDR1 and CDR2 are SQVTM and ANQGSEA.

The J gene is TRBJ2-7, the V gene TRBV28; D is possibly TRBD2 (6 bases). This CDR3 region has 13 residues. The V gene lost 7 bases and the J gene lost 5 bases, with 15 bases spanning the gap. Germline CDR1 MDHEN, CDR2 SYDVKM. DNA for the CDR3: TGTGCCAGCACCTTCGGGACTCAGGACGAGCAGTACTTC. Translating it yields CASTFGTQDEQYF.

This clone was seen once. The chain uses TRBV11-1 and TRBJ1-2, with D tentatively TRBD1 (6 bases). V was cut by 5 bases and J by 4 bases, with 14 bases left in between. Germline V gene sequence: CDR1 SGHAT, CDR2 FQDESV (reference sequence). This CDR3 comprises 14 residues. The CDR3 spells CASSPLQGSYGYTF. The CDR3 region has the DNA TGTGCCAGCAGCCCCCTCCAGGGGTCCTATGGCTACACCTTC.

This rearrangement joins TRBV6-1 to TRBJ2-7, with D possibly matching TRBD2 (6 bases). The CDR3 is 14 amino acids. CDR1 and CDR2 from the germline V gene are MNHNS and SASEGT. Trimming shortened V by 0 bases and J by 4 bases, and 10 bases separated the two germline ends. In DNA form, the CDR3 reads TGTGCCAGCAGTGAAGCGGGGGGAGAATACGAGCAGTACTTC. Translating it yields CASSEAGGEYEQYF.

CDR3 residues: CASSPTGGNTIYF. DNA of the CDR3: TGTGCCAGCAGCCCCACAGGGGGAAACACCATATATTTT. The V call is TRBV6-4, the J call TRBJ1-3; possibly TRBD1 for D (6 bases). The CDR3 is 13 residues long. Germline-derived CDR1 and CDR2 are MRHNA and SNTAGT. Trimming took 6 bases from V and 4 from J, leaving 10 bases between them.

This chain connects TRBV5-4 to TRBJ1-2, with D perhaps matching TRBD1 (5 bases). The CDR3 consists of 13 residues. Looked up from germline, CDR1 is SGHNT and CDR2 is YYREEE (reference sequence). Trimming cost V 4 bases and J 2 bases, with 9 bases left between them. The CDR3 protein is CASSGQGNYGYTF. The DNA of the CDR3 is TGTGCCAGCAGCGGGCAGGGAAACTATGGCTACACCTTC.

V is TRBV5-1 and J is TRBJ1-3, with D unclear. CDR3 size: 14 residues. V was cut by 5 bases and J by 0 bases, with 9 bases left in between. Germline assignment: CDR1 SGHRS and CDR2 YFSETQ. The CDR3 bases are TGCGCCAGCAGTCCGGGAGTCTCTGGAAACACCATATATTTT. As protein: CASSPGVSGNTIYF.

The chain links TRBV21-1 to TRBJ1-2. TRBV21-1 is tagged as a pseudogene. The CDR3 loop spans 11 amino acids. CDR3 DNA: TGTGCCAGCAGCAGAGGGTTCGGCTACACCTTC. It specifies CASSRGFGYTF.

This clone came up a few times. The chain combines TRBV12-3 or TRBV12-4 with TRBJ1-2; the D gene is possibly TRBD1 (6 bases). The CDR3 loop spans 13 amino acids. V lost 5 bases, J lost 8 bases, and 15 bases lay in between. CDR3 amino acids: CASSTHRVIGYTF. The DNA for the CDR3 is TGTGCCAGCAGTACACACAGGGTAATCGGCTACACCTTC.

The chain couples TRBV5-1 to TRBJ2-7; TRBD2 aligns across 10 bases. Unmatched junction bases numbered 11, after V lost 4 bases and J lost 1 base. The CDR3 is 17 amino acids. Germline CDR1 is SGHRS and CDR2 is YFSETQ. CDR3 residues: CASSPGLAGVRSYEQYF. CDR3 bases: TGCGCCAGCAGCCCCGGGCTAGCGGGAGTTAGGTCCTACGAGCAGTACTTC. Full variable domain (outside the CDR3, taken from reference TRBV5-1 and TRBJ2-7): KAGVTQTPRYLIKTRGQQVTLSCSPISGHRSVSWYQQTPGQGLQFLFEYFSETQRNKGNFPGRFSGRQFSNSRSEMNVSTLELGDSALYLCASSPGLAGVRSYEQYFGPGTRLTVT.

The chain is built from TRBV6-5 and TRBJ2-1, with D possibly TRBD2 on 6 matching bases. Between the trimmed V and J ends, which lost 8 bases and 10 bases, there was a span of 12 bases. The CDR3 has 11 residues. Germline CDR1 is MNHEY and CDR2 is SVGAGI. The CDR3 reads CASSEAGEQFF. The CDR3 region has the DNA TGTGCCAGCTCCGAGGCGGGGGAGCAGTTCTTC.

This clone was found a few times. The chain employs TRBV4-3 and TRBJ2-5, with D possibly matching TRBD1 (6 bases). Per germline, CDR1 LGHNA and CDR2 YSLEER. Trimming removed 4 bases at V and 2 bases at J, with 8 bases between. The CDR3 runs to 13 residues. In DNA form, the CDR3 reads TGCGCCAGCAGCCGCGGACAGCAAGAGACCCAGTACTTC. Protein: CASSRGQQETQYF.

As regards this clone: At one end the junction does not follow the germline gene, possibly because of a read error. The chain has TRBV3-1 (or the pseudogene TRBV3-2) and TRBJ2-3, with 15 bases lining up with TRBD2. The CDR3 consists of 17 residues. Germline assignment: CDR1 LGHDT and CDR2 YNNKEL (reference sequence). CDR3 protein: CVSSPEGLAGGPDTQYF. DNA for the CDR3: TGTGTCAGCAGCCCCGAGGGACTAGCGGGAGGTCCAGATACGCAGTATTTT.

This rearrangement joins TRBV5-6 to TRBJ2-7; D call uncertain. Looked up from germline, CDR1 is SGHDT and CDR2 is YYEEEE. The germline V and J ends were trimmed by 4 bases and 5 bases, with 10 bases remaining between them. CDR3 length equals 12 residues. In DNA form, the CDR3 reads TGTGCCAGCAGCGCGACACGGAACGAGCAGTACTTC. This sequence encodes CASSATRNEQYF.

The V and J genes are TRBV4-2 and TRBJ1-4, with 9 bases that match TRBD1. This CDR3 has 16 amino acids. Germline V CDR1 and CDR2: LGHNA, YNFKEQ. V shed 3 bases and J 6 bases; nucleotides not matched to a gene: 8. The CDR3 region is CASSHGPTGGDEKLFF. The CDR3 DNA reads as TGTGCCAGCAGCCATGGACCAACAGGGGGCGATGAAAAACTGTTTTTT.

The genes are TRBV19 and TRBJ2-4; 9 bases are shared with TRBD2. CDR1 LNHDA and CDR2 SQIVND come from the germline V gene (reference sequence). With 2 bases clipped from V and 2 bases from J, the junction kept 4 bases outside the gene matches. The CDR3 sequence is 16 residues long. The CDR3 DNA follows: TGTGCCAGTAGTATAAGGCGGGAGGGTCCCAAAAACATTCAGTACTTC. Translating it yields CASSIRREGPKNIQYF.

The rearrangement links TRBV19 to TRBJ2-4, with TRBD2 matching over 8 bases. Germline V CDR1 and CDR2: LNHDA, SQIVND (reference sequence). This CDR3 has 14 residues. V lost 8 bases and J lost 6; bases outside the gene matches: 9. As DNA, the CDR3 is TGTGCCAGTGACGCGGGGGGCTCGAGAAACATTCAGTACTTC. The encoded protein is CASDAGGSRNIQYF.

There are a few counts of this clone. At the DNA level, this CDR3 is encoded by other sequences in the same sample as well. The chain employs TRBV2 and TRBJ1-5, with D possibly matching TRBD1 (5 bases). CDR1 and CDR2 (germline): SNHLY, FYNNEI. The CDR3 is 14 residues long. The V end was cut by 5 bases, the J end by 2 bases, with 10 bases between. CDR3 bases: TGTGCCAGCAGTCCTGGGGGGGGCAATCAGCCCCAGCATTTT. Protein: CASSPGGGNQPQHF.

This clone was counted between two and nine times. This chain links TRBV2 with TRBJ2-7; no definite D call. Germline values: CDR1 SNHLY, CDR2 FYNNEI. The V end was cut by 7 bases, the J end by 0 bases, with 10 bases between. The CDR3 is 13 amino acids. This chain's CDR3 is CASKLDNSYEQYF. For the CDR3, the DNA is TGTGCCAGCAAGCTTGACAACTCCTACGAGCAGTACTTC.

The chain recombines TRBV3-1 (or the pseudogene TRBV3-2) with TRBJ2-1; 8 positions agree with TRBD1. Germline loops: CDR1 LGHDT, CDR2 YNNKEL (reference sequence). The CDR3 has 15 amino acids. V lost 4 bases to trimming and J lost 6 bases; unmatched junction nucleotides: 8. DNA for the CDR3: TGTGCCAGCAGCCTGGACAGGGTGCCCCTCAATGAGCAGTTCTTC. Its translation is CASSLDRVPLNEQFF.

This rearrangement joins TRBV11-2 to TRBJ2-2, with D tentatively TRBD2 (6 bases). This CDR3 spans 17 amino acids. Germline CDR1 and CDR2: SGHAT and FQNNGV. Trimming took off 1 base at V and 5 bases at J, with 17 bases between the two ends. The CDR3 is CASSLGDSARRTGELFF. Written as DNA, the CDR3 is TGTGCCAGCAGCTTAGGGGACTCAGCCCGGAGGACCGGGGAGCTGTTTTTT.

The DNA of the CDR3 is TGCGCCAGCAGCAGCGCTATTCCGGGACTAGCGAACATTCAGTACTTC. This translates into CASSSAIPGLANIQYF. This chain connects TRBV5-1 to TRBJ2-4; 10 bases match TRBD2. The junction had 11 bases not matched to a gene; V was cut back by 4 bases and J by 7 bases. Germline V gene sequence: CDR1 SGHRS, CDR2 YFSETQ. This CDR3 comprises 16 residues.